One and the same sample provided the 27 T cell receptor beta chains below, sequenced in a study of identical twins. Via MiXCR, TCRdb re-called the 5' RACE reads, giving one row per CDR3 protein. The sample carries about 150,000 distinct CDR3 sequences, 3% to 4.5% recorded once. The sample consisted of memory T cells sorted from blood. The receptors stem from a man between 18 and 35 years old in good health.

This clonotype was observed at least ten times. The chain recombines TRBV10-3 with TRBJ1-1, with D possibly matching TRBD1 (5 bases). Germline CDR1 is ENHRY and CDR2 is SYGVKD. Trimming took 6 bases from V and 1 from J, leaving 18 bases between them. The length of the CDR3 is 16 residues. CDR3 sequence: CAIRERGPQTNTEAFF. The DNA for the CDR3 is TGTGCCATCAGAGAGAGGGGCCCGCAAACGAACACTGAAGCTTTCTTT.

This clonotype was seen a few times. The chain couples TRBV6-5 to TRBJ1-1; a weak D match, TRBD1 (6 bases). V dropped 2 bases and J dropped 9 bases, with 25 bases sitting between them. Germline V gene sequence: CDR1 MNHEY, CDR2 SVGAGI. The CDR3 consists of 17 residues. DNA of the CDR3: TGTGCCAGCAGTTACAGGGGGACAAGCCCGAACCCTTCAAAAGCTTTCTTT. This gives the protein CASSYRGTSPNPSKAFF.

This clonotype has ten or more counts. CDR3 DNA sequence: TGTGCCAGCAGTTCGACAGGGGGCGTATCCGAGCAGTACTTC. It is translated as CASSSTGGVSEQYF. This rearrangement joins TRBV12-3 or TRBV12-4 to TRBJ2-7, with 10 positions matching TRBD1. The CDR3 runs to 14 residues. J gave up 6 bases and V 4 bases, and 6 bases lay outside the gene matches.

This clonotype was found many times. V is TRBV2 and J is TRBJ2-7; D possibly corresponds to TRBD1 (6 bases). Germline loops: CDR1 SNHLY, CDR2 FYNNEI. The V end was cut by 7 bases, the J end by 3 bases, with 10 bases between. This CDR3 has 12 amino acids. DNA of the CDR3: TGTGCCAGCACCACGGACAGCTACGAGCAGTACTTC. Translating gives CASTTDSYEQYF.

The count of this clonotype is one. A much larger clone differs from this one at a single base, so this may be a read error. J is TRBJ2-1 and V is TRBV5-1, with TRBD2 matching over 9 bases. The junction had 6 bases not matched to a gene; V was cut back by 4 bases and J by 4 bases. The CDR3 covers 15 residues. Per germline, CDR1 SGHRS and CDR2 YFSETQ. The CDR3 region has the DNA TGCGCCAGCAGCATGGCCAGCGGGAGGTACAATGAGCAGTTCTTC. Translated, it gives CASSMASGRYNEQFF.

This clonotype was seen many times. The chain joins TRBV28 to TRBJ2-7; TRBD2 agrees at 8 bases. This CDR3 comprises 14 residues. Per the germline V gene, CDR1 is MDHEN and CDR2 is SYDVKM. The ends lost 5 bases at V and 4 bases at J; junction bases unmatched: 7. CDR3 region: CASSDIAGSYEQYF. The DNA of the CDR3 is TGTGCCAGCAGTGACATAGCGGGATCATACGAGCAGTACTTC.

The sample holds many counts of this clonotype. The V call is TRBV14, the J call TRBJ1-6; D unresolved. Germline lookup yields CDR1 SGHDN and CDR2 FVKESK. This CDR3 comprises 14 residues. V was pared by 3 bases and J by 10 bases, with 13 bases between. In nucleotides, the CDR3 is TGTGCCAGCAGCCAGACACGCGGGATCTCACCCCTCCACTTT. Translated, it gives CASSQTRGISPLHF.

This clonotype was counted ten times or more. In DNA, the CDR3 is TGTGCCAGCAGCCGGGACAGGGGGCCTCAGCCCCAGCATTTT. This codes for CASSRDRGPQPQHF. This sequence joins TRBV28 and TRBJ1-5; 12 bases agree with TRBD1. The germline V gene encodes CDR1 MDHEN and CDR2 SYDVKM. The V segment lost 6 bases and the J segment 6 bases; nucleotides outside the gene matches: 3. The CDR3 is made up of 14 amino acids.

The chain links TRBV19 to TRBJ2-7; D may be TRBD2 (5 bases). The germline CDR1 and CDR2 sequences are LNHDA and SQIVND (reference sequence). V was shortened by 8 bases and J by 3 bases, with 20 bases between the two germline ends. CDR3 length: 15 residues. This chain's CDR3 is CASQLGAAKSYEQYF. Here the CDR3 DNA reads TGTGCCAGTCAACTAGGAGCTGCGAAAAGCTACGAGCAGTACTTC.

This clonotype came up many times. The J gene is TRBJ2-7, the V gene TRBV7-6; D is perhaps TRBD1 or TRBD2 (6 bases each). The CDR3 loop spans 12 amino acids. Germline V lookup: CDR1 SGHVS, CDR2 FNYEAQ. V was clipped by 4 bases and J by 6 bases, with 10 bases between them. The DNA for the CDR3 is TGTGCCAGCAGCTCTTCGGGGGCCGAGCAGTACTTC. Translating gives CASSSSGAEQYF.

This clonotype came up many times. V is TRBV9 and J is TRBJ2-5; D is perhaps TRBD2 (5 bases). V was trimmed by 4 bases and J by 6 bases, leaving 19 bases between them. The CDR3 is made up of 15 amino acids. The V gene's germline CDR1 is SGDLS and CDR2 YYNGEE. The CDR3 region has the DNA TGTGCCAGCAGCTCCAGCCGCAACCGGGGAAAGACCCAGTACTTC. Translating gives CASSSSRNRGKTQYF. The whole variable domain, filled in from reference TRBV9 and TRBJ2-5, reads DSGVTQTPKHLITATGQRVTLRCSPRSGDLSVYWYQQSLDQGLQFLIQYYNGEERAKGNILERFSAQQFPDLHSELNLSSLELGDSALYFCASSSSRNRGKTQYFGPGTRLLVL.

This clonotype was seen repeatedly, ten times or more. The genes are TRBV7-9 and TRBJ2-3; 7 positions match TRBD1. The CDR3 extends over 17 amino acids. Trimming removed 2 bases from V and 2 bases from J; junction bases left unmatched: 10. Germline V gives CDR1 SEHNR, CDR2 FQNEAQ (reference sequence). For the CDR3, the DNA is TGTGCCAGCAGCTTATTTCGGGACAGCAAATTCACAGATACGCAGTATTTT. This codes for CASSLFRDSKFTDTQYF.

This clonotype was detected ten times or more. The chain is built from TRBV6-1 and TRBJ1-6, with D perhaps matching TRBD1 (6 bases). Per the germline V gene, CDR1 is MNHNS and CDR2 is SASEGT. V was pared by 1 base and J by 0 bases, with 13 bases between. The CDR3 covers 18 residues. In nucleotides, the CDR3 is TGTGCCAGCAGTGAAGTGGGCGGACAGAGCTCCTATAATTCACCCCTCCACTTT. It is translated as CASSEVGGQSSYNSPLHF.

The sample holds many counts of this clonotype. The rearrangement uses TRBV5-1 and TRBJ2-3; 14 bases agree with TRBD2. CDR1 SGHRS and CDR2 YFSETQ come from the germline V gene. The CDR3 has 17 residues. The V gene end was trimmed by 4 bases and the J gene end by 4 bases; junction bases not matched to a gene: 8. CDR3 nucleotide sequence: TGCGCCAGCAGCCTCTCCGGACTAGCGGGAGGTGCAGATACGCAGTATTTT. Amino acid sequence: CASSLSGLAGGADTQYF. Drawing the rest from reference TRBV5-1 and TRBJ2-3, the complete variable domain is KAGVTQTPRYLIKTRGQQVTLSCSPISGHRSVSWYQQTPGQGLQFLFEYFSETQRNKGNFPGRFSGRQFSNSRSEMNVSTLELGDSALYLCASSLSGLAGGADTQYFGPGTRLTVL.

This clonotype appeared many times. This chain uses TRBV12-3 or TRBV12-4 with TRBJ2-1, with 7 bases matching TRBD2. J gave up 6 bases and V 2 bases, and 7 bases lay outside the gene matches. The CDR3 is 15 amino acids. The CDR3 DNA reads as TGTGCCAGCAGTTTAACGTCTAGCGGCCTCAATGAGCAGTTCTTC. As protein: CASSLTSSGLNEQFF.

This clonotype was counted a few times. The chain has TRBV20-1 and TRBJ1-4; no clear D gene. From germline, CDR1 is DFQATT and CDR2 SNEGSKA (reference sequence). Trimming stripped 5 bases from V and 5 bases from J, with 18 bases between. The CDR3 runs to 15 residues. For the CDR3, the DNA is TGCAGTGCTCCTCCACAACAGCTACTAAATGAAAAACTGTTTTTT. Residues: CSAPPQQLLNEKLFF.

The table lists this clonotype with many counts. This sequence joins TRBV9 and TRBJ2-3; D remains unclear. The V end lost 0 bases, the J end lost 5 bases, and 7 bases lay between the germline ends. CDR1 and CDR2 from the germline V gene are SGDLS and YYNGEE. The CDR3 sequence is 13 residues long. The CDR3 protein is CASSVERRDTQYF. CDR3 nucleotide sequence: TGTGCCAGCAGCGTAGAAAGGAGAGATACGCAGTATTTT. The full variable domain, with the rest looked up from reference TRBV9 and TRBJ2-3, is DSGVTQTPKHLITATGQRVTLRCSPRSGDLSVYWYQQSLDQGLQFLIQYYNGEERAKGNILERFSAQQFPDLHSELNLSSLELGDSALYFCASSVERRDTQYFGPGTRLTVL.

This clonotype was found many times. The V and J genes are TRBV7-2 and TRBJ1-5; 9 nucleotides agree with TRBD1. Germline CDR1 is SGHTA and CDR2 is FQGNSA. Trimming removed 6 bases from V and 0 bases from J; junction bases left unmatched: 3. This CDR3 has 15 residues. This CDR3 is CASRTGGLSNQPQHF. The CDR3 DNA reads TGTGCCAGCAGAACAGGGGGCCTTAGCAATCAGCCCCAGCATTTT. Together with reference TRBV7-2 and TRBJ1-5, the CDR3 gives the full variable domain: GAGVSQSPSNKVTEKGKDVELRCDPISGHTALYWYRQSLGQGLEFLIYFQGNSAPDKSGLPSDRFSAERTGGSVSTLTIQRTQQEDSAVYLCASRTGGLSNQPQHFGDGTRLSIL.

This clonotype has ten or more counts. The chain has TRBV29-1 and TRBJ2-6; D perhaps matches TRBD1 (6 bases). The CDR3 sequence is 13 residues long. The germline CDR1 and CDR2 sequences are SQVTM and ANQGSEA. Trimming pared 5 bases from V and 4 bases from J, leaving 9 bases between. Here the CDR3 reads CSVTGLGANVLTF. The CDR3 DNA sequence: TGCAGCGTTACAGGGCTCGGGGCCAACGTCCTGACTTTC. Using reference TRBV29-1 and TRBJ2-6 for the parts outside the CDR3, the full variable domain is SAVISQKPSRDICQRGTSLTIQCQVDSQVTMMFWYRQQPGQSLTLIATANQGSEATYESGFVIDKFPISRPNLTFSTLTVSNMSPEDSSIYLCSVTGLGANVLTFGAGSRLTVL.

This clonotype appeared many times. This chain uses TRBV5-6 with TRBJ2-5, with D uncertain. The CDR3 is 14 amino acids. V lost 0 bases to trimming and J lost 2 bases, with 8 bases between them. Germline CDR1 reads SGHDT; CDR2 reads YYEEEE. CDR3 sequence: CASSLGQEQETQYF. The CDR3, as DNA: TGTGCCAGCAGCTTGGGACAAGAGCAAGAGACCCAGTACTTC.

This clonotype was recorded at least ten times. V and J are TRBV12-2 and TRBJ2-5; TRBD2, the table's D call, was not compared with the DNA. TRBV12-2 is a documented pseudogene. The CDR3 consists of 16 residues. The CDR3 loop reads CASRLARGREDETQYF. The CDR3 coding sequence is TGTGCAAGTCGCTTAGCGCGAGGGAGGGAAGACGAGACCCAGTACTTC.

This clonotype occurred many times. This chain links TRBV4-1 with TRBJ2-7; TRBD2 aligns across 8 bases. V shed 1 base, J shed 4 bases, and the junction held 6 bases outside the gene matches. The CDR3 runs to 15 residues. The germline V gene encodes CDR1 MGHRA and CDR2 YSYEKL. The CDR3, as DNA: TGCGCCAGCAGCCAAGGGACTAGCAGCCTTTACGAGCAGTACGTC. Amino acid sequence: CASSQGTSSLYEQYV.

The sample holds a few counts of this clonotype. The chain uses TRBV7-6 and TRBJ2-1; a weak D match, TRBD2 (6 bases). The CDR3 loop spans 13 amino acids. CDR1 and CDR2 from the germline V gene are SGHVS and FNYEAQ. V lost 1 base and J 7 bases, leaving 8 bases between the germline ends. DNA for the CDR3: TGTGCCAGCAGCTTAGGACTAGTAAATGAGCAGTTCTTC. Its protein is CASSLGLVNEQFF.

Ten or more counts support this clonotype. This rearrangement joins TRBV20-1 to TRBJ1-6, with D possibly being TRBD1 (6 bases). This CDR3 spans 13 amino acids. V was clipped by 1 base and J by 9 bases, with 10 bases between them. From germline, CDR1 is DFQATT and CDR2 SNEGSKA (reference sequence). The CDR3 DNA reads as TGCAGTGCTAGAGGGACAGTGACTTCACCCCTCCACTTT. This sequence encodes CSARGTVTSPLHF.

This clonotype has at least ten counts. The chain uses TRBV5-1 and TRBJ2-5, with 9 nucleotides matching TRBD2. The CDR3 runs to 16 residues. The germline CDR1 and CDR2 sequences are SGHRS and YFSETQ. Trimming took 4 bases from V and 4 from J; bases not matched to a gene: 11. Here the CDR3 reads CASSHASGTAGETQYF. The CDR3 bases are TGCGCCAGCAGCCACGCTAGCGGGACGGCGGGAGAGACCCAGTACTTC. Based on the CDR3 plus reference TRBV5-1 and TRBJ2-5, the full variable domain is KAGVTQTPRYLIKTRGQQVTLSCSPISGHRSVSWYQQTPGQGLQFLFEYFSETQRNKGNFPGRFSGRQFSNSRSEMNVSTLELGDSALYLCASSHASGTAGETQYFGPGTRLLVL.

This clonotype showed up many times. The V call is TRBV20-1, the J call TRBJ1-4, with TRBD1 matching over 7 bases. CDR1 is DFQATT, CDR2 SNEGSKA, per germline (reference sequence). V shed 3 bases and J 4 bases; nucleotides not matched to a gene: 8. This CDR3 comprises 15 residues. The chain's CDR3 is CSARVPGQRNEKLFF. Here the CDR3 DNA reads TGCAGTGCTAGGGTTCCGGGACAGCGTAATGAAAAACTGTTTTTT.

The chain recombines TRBV4-2 with TRBJ2-6; tentatively, D is TRBD2 (5 bases). V shed 0 bases and J shed 4 bases, with 13 bases lying between them. CDR3 length equals 17 residues. The germline gives CDR1 LGHNA, CDR2 YNFKEQ. The CDR3 DNA reads TGTGCCAGCAGCCAAGATTGGGAGACGTCCGGGGCCAACGTCCTGACTTTC. This gives the protein CASSQDWETSGANVLTF.